The 26 T cell receptor beta chains below come from one sample, sequenced in a study of CXCR3-negative and CXCR3-positive naive CD8 T cells. Study conclusions and caveats: A higher hydrophobicity marked the TRB CDR3s of CXCR3-positive naive cells versus CXCR3-negative naive cells.

All TRB cDNA libraries came from 5' RACE performed with UMI labels. No DNA is given; TCRdb re-called the 5' RACE reads and lists each CDR3 protein once. The sample has under 150,000 distinct CDR3 sequences, and its top ten clones hold approximately 0.27%. Which antigens these TCRs recognize remains unknown. Source material: naive CXCR3+ CD8+ T cells from blood. Noted subset: CD45RO-CCR7+CD27+CD95- naive CD8+ T cells expressing CXCR3 (TNR3+). The receptor source for this set is a human donor in good health. Some clones in this sample may be carry-over from other donors' samples.

The CDR3 reads CASSQDRGGPDEQFF. The chain links TRBV4-3 to TRBJ2-1; TCRdb selects TRBD2, and the lack of DNA leaves this call unchecked. The length of the CDR3 is 15 residues. Germline-derived CDR1 and CDR2 are LGHNA and YSLEER.

The V gene is TRBV9, the J gene TRBJ2-7; there is no DNA to check the TCRdb D call of TRBD2. This CDR3 is 14 amino acids long. Germline loops: CDR1 SGDLS, CDR2 YYNGEE. CDR3 residues: CASSVGRGNYEQYF.

The chain joins TRBV9 to TRBJ2-7; without DNA, the TCRdb call of TRBD1 cannot be checked. The CDR3 is made up of 15 amino acids. Germline V gene lookup returns CDR1 SGDLS and CDR2 YYNGEE. CDR3 sequence reads: CASSVGSGTGYEQYF.

CDR3 sequence reads: CSVQEGPQPQHF. The chain couples TRBV29-1 to TRBJ1-5. This CDR3 has 12 amino acids. CDR1 is SQVTM, CDR2 ANQGSEA, per germline.

The chain combines TRBV6-2 or TRBV6-3 with TRBJ2-7; TCRdb's D call, TRBD1, is unchecked because there is no DNA. This CDR3 spans 16 amino acids. The germline CDR1 and CDR2 sequences are MNHEY and SVGEGT. CDR3 sequence: CASSYSRDRVSYEQYF.

The rearrangement uses TRBV6-2 or TRBV6-3 and TRBJ2-7; TCRdb selects TRBD1, and the lack of DNA leaves this call unchecked. The germline V gene has CDR1 MNHEY and CDR2 SVGEGT. This CDR3 has 15 residues. The CDR3 here is CAGTMSNRETYEQYF.

This rearrangement joins TRBV29-1 to TRBJ2-1. This CDR3 has 14 residues. Germline CDR1 is SQVTM and CDR2 is ANQGSEA. This CDR3 reads CSVVEGRSYNEQFF.

The chain employs TRBV7-9 and TRBJ2-7; TCRdb reports TRBD1, a call that lacks DNA to check it against. Per germline, CDR1 SEHNR and CDR2 FQNEAQ (reference sequence). The CDR3 loop spans 14 amino acids. Here the CDR3 reads CASRLGTEGYEQYF.

This chain uses TRBV27 with TRBJ2-1. Germline V gives CDR1 MNHEY, CDR2 SMNVEV (reference sequence). The CDR3 contains 14 residues. CDR3: CASSLYGPQLEQFF.

The chain has TRBV7-8 and TRBJ2-5. Per germline, CDR1 SGHVS and CDR2 FQNEAQ. The CDR3 loop spans 14 amino acids. CDR3 sequence reads: CASSPHMVEETQYF.

This chain links TRBV25-1 with TRBJ2-5; the TCRdb call, TRBD1, lacks DNA for checking. CDR1 and CDR2 from the germline V gene are MGHDK and SYGVNS. The CDR3 has 18 residues. The CDR3: CASSALQERDRGQETQYF. The whole variable domain, remainder taken from reference TRBV25-1 and TRBJ2-5, is EADIYQTPRYLVIGTGKKITLECSQTMGHDKMYWYQQDPGMELHLIHYSYGVNSTEKGDLSSESTVSRIRTEHFPLTLESARPSHTSQYLCASSALQERDRGQETQYFGPGTRLLVL.

The chain combines TRBV9 with TRBJ1-1; TCRdb proposes TRBD1, but this gene call is untestable without DNA. Looked up from germline, CDR1 is SGDLS and CDR2 is YYNGEE. The length of the CDR3 is 16 residues. This chain's CDR3 is CASSQTGGQMNTEAFF.

CDR3 region: CASSLWGSYEQYF. This chain links TRBV12-3 or TRBV12-4 with TRBJ2-7. CDR3 length: 13 residues.

This sequence joins TRBV7-9 and TRBJ2-1. The CDR3 loop spans 14 amino acids. Germline CDR1 and CDR2: SEHNR and FQNEAQ (reference sequence). The chain's CDR3 is CASSLTGNDNEQFF.

The chain uses TRBV6-2 or TRBV6-3 and TRBJ1-5; as DNA is missing, the TRBD1 call by TCRdb cannot be tested. This CDR3 has 14 residues. Looked up from germline, CDR1 is MNHEY and CDR2 is SVGEGT. CDR3 residues: CASSPRNSNQPQHF.

The rearrangement uses TRBV14 and TRBJ2-4; lacking DNA, the TRBD1 call made by TCRdb goes unchecked. Looked up from germline, CDR1 is SGHDN and CDR2 is FVKESK. The CDR3 consists of 16 residues. The CDR3 region is CASSQGPGWAKNIQYF.

The V call is TRBV28, the J call TRBJ2-1; TCRdb reports TRBD2, a call that lacks DNA to check it against. The CDR3 consists of 14 residues. Germline V gene data show CDR1 as MDHEN and CDR2 as SYDVKM. CDR3 in amino acids: CASRGPGLGNEQFF.

J is TRBJ2-1 and V is TRBV23-1; without DNA, the TCRdb call of TRBD2 cannot be checked. TRBV23-1 is an ORF for which the function is uncertain. The CDR3 is 17 amino acids. The CDR3 is CASSQWTSGGSDNEQFF.

This chain uses TRBV13 with TRBJ2-7; TCRdb returns TRBD1, unconfirmable since there is no DNA. The CDR3 is 15 amino acids. Germline-derived CDR1 and CDR2 are PRHDT and FYEKMQ (reference sequence). The CDR3 sequence: CASSLTGQGSYEQYF.

The V call is TRBV5-1, the J call TRBJ2-7. The CDR3 consists of 13 residues. Germline CDR1 and CDR2: SGHRS and YFSETQ. The CDR3: CASASGSSYERYF.

The chain joins TRBV4-3 to TRBJ1-3; TCRdb returns TRBD1, unconfirmable since there is no DNA. Germline V gene data show CDR1 as LGHNA and CDR2 as YSLEER. The CDR3 is 16 residues long. The CDR3 protein is CASSQDLTGDGNTIYF.

The V and J genes are TRBV29-1 and TRBJ2-7; TCRdb outputs TRBD2, but without DNA this stays unchecked. Looked up from germline, CDR1 is SQVTM and CDR2 is ANQGSEA. CDR3 length: 14 amino acids. This chain's CDR3 is CSVGARSGTYEQYF.

The J gene is TRBJ2-3, the V gene TRBV27; lacking DNA, the TRBD1 call made by TCRdb goes unchecked. Germline lookup yields CDR1 MNHEY and CDR2 SMNVEV (reference sequence). The CDR3 has 18 amino acids. The CDR3: CASSLSGGDTSWGDTQYF.

This chain joins TRBV6-5 and TRBJ1-1; TCRdb gives TRBD1 as the D gene, but with no DNA this cannot be confirmed. Looked up from germline, CDR1 is MNHEY and CDR2 is SVGAGI. The CDR3 consists of 14 residues. The CDR3 sequence: CASRGTGLGTEAFF.

This chain connects TRBV29-1 to TRBJ2-5; no DNA is available, so the TRBD1 call from TCRdb remains unchecked. The CDR3 has 14 residues. Germline assignment: CDR1 SQVTM and CDR2 ANQGSEA. CDR3 protein: CSVAGTGRRETQYF.

The J gene is TRBJ1-2, the V gene TRBV29-1; checking the TCRdb D call of TRBD1 is not possible without DNA. The CDR3 has 11 residues. Germline V gene lookup returns CDR1 SQVTM and CDR2 ANQGSEA. The CDR3 spells CSDAGGAGYTF.